This T cell receptor (beta chain) was sequenced for a study of control samples from healthy donors and cancer patients. Libraries were prepared by immunoSEQ multiplex PCR; TCRdb keeps only in-frame clonotypes and omits some of them. This table holds 150,000 to 200,000 clones, about nine tenths found once. CDR1 and CDR2 (germline): SGHNT, YYREEE (reference sequence). The CDR3 loop spans 17 amino acids. V was clipped by 0 bases and J by 4 bases; unmatched bases: 12. The sequenced sample consisted of blood. The receptor's source is a woman aged 40 to 50 in good health. The chain recombines TRBV5-4 with TRBJ1-1; TRBD1 agrees at 7 bases. CDR3 in amino acids: CASSLARGWGSSTEAFF. The CDR3 coding sequence is TGTGCCAGCAGCTTGGCCAGGGGGTGGGGGTCGAGCACTGAAGCTTTCTTT.